What follows describes a single T cell receptor (beta chain). No antigen is known for it. This sample is drawn from a study of cytomegalovirus exposure and HLA in healthy donors. The PCR used 60 Vbeta and 13 Jbeta primers. TCRdb's copy holds only in-frame clones and misses some; the assay was immunoSEQ multiplex PCR. The data show about 92,000 clones, with 81% seen just once and about 1.2% held by the top ten. Study findings and constraints: Several top significant clusters appeared, in a later analysis, to be linked to common viral pathogens. Productive rates of about 90% or about 30% were seen for most TCR beta V segments in an earlier analysis.

The sequenced sample consisted of PBMCs. The receptor's source is a girl aged 2-15 years in good health and CMV-seropositive.

CDR3 nucleotides: TGTGCCAGCAGCTTAGACAGGTCCTACAATGAGCAGTTCTTC. This translates into CASSLDRSYNEQFF. The rearrangement uses TRBV5-6 and TRBJ2-1; TRBD1 is a possible D gene (6 bases). CDR3 size: 14 residues. Germline V gives CDR1 SGHDT, CDR2 YYEEEE. V lost 2 bases and J 1 base, leaving 7 bases between the germline ends. Complete variable domain (other parts from reference TRBV5-6 and TRBJ2-1): DAGVTQSPTHLIKTRGQQVTLRCSPKSGHDTVSWYQQALGQGPQFIFQYYEEEERQRGNFPDRFSGHQFPNYSSELNVNALLLGDSALYLCASSLDRSYNEQFFGPGTRLTVL.